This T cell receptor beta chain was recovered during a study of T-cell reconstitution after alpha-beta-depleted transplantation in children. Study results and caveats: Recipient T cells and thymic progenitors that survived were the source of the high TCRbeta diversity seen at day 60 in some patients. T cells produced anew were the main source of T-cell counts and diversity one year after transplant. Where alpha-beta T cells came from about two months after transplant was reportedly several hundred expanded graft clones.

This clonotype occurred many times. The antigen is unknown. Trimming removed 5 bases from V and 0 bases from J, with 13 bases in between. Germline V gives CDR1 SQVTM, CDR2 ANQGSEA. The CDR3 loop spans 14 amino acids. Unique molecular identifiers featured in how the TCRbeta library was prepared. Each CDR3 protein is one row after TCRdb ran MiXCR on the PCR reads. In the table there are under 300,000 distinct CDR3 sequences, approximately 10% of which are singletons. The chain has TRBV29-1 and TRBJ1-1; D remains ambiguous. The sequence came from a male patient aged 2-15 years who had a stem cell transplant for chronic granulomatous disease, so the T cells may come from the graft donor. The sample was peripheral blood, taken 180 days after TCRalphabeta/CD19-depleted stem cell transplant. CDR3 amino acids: CSVSRKLMNTEAFF. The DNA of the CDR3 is TGCAGCGTTAGCAGGAAACTAATGAACACTGAAGCTTTCTTT.